The 5 T cell receptor beta chains listed next were all sequenced from one sample in a study of blood T cell repertoires in COVID-19. Sequencing used immunoSEQ multiplex PCR; TCRdb keeps in-frame clones, though not all of them. There are about 210,000 clones in the sample; around 88% occur only once, and about 8.9% lies in the top ten. The specimen sequenced was peripheral blood. Receptors were obtained from a woman aged 50 to 60 with acute or convalescent COVID-19.

This chain joins TRBV6-5 and TRBJ2-2, with no clear D. V shed 2 bases and J shed 5 bases, with 12 bases lying between them. Per germline, CDR1 MNHEY and CDR2 SVGAGI. This CDR3 contains 15 residues. The CDR3 loop reads CASSYVAGPTGELFF. The DNA for the CDR3 is TGTGCCAGCAGTTACGTGGCAGGCCCTACCGGGGAGCTGTTTTTT.

This chain uses TRBV15 with TRBJ2-1; 13 bases map to TRBD2. The CDR3 sequence is 16 residues long. The germline gives CDR1 LNHNV, CDR2 YYDKDF (reference sequence). J lost 9 bases, V lost 5 bases, and 10 bases had no gene match. The CDR3 nucleotides read TGTGCCACCAGCCGATCACTAGCGGGAGGGCCTAGTGAGCAGTTCTTC. It codes for CATSRSLAGGPSEQFF.

This clone was picked up one time. The chain recombines TRBV5-5 with TRBJ1-1, with 8 positions matching TRBD1. Germline CDR1 SGHKS, CDR2 YYEKEE (reference sequence). After removal of 0 bases from V and 2 bases from J, the junction contained 0 bases not matched to a gene. The CDR3 has 14 amino acids. The CDR3 nucleotides read TGTGCCAGCAGCTTGGCAGGGGGCAACACTGAAGCTTTCTTT. Encoded protein: CASSLAGGNTEAFF. Full variable domain (rest looked up from reference TRBV5-5 and TRBJ1-1): DAGVTQSPTHLIKTRGQQVTLRCSPISGHKSVSWYQQVLGQGPQFIFQYYEKEERGRGNFPDRFSARQFPNYSSELNVNALLLGDSALYLCASSLAGGNTEAFFGQGTRLTVV.

V gene TRBV5-1 combines with J gene TRBJ2-2; a weak D match, TRBD2 (6 bases). This CDR3 is 17 amino acids long. Trimming cost V 0 bases and J 4 bases, with 16 bases left between them. The germline V gene has CDR1 SGHRS and CDR2 YFSETQ. CDR3 bases: TGCGCCAGCAGCTTGGATCAAAGAACTAGCATCACCGGGGAGCTGTTTTTT. This gives the protein CASSLDQRTSITGELFF.

This chain links TRBV5-1 with TRBJ1-2, with a tentative D call TRBD1 (5 bases). V shed 0 bases and J shed 8 bases, with 17 bases lying between them. Germline V gives CDR1 SGHRS, CDR2 YFSETQ. This CDR3 contains 15 residues. CDR3 in amino acids: CASSLARRGGDGYTF. The CDR3 DNA reads TGCGCCAGCAGCTTGGCGAGAAGGGGAGGCGACGGCTACACCTTC.